This T cell receptor (beta chain) derives from a study of cytomegalovirus exposure and HLA in healthy donors. Study details: Later, an analysis reported that the 95 to 150 validation repertoires had used the same platform as the roughly 650 first-cohort repertoires.

The CDR3 runs 15 residues. Trimming removed 5 bases from V and 2 bases from J; junction bases left unmatched: 7. Germline V gene sequence: CDR1 SGHVS, CDR2 FNYEAQ. The study drew the donors from its approximately 110-subject validation cohort, separate from the 666-subject first cohort. The assay was immunoSEQ multiplex PCR, and TCRdb's table has in-frame clones only and misses some. The table records roughly 300,000 clones, roughly 90% of them present only once. Sequencing used PBMCs. The origin of this receptor is a young woman in good health and CMV-seronegative. The rearrangement uses TRBV7-6 and TRBJ2-3; 7 nucleotides align to TRBD2. In DNA, the CDR3 is TGTGCCAGCAGCGCTCCTAGCGGAAACACAGATACGCAGTATTTT. Amino acid sequence: CASSAPSGNTDTQYF.